These 6 T cell receptor beta chains originate from one sample sequenced in a study of cytomegalovirus exposure and HLA in healthy donors. The study ran its PCR with 60 Vbeta and 13 Jbeta primers. Data came from immunoSEQ multiplex PCR; TCRdb stores just in-frame clones and leaves some out. The repertoire table contains tens of thousands of clones. Source material: PBMCs. Receptors originate from a woman between 25 and 40 years old in good health and CMV-seropositive.

V is TRBV4-2 and J is TRBJ2-3; 7 bases line up with TRBD2. Per the germline V gene, CDR1 is LGHNA and CDR2 is YNFKEQ. V lost 0 bases and J lost 1; bases outside the gene matches: 10. This CDR3 region has 18 residues. The CDR3 here is CASSQDSLAEHGTDTQYF. The CDR3 DNA is TGTGCCAGCAGCCAAGATTCGCTAGCGGAACACGGCACAGATACGCAGTATTTT.

The chain has TRBV6-5 and TRBJ1-1; 10 bases match TRBD1. CDR1 and CDR2 from the germline V gene are MNHEY and SVGAGI. With V trimmed by 6 bases and J by 4 bases, 5 bases remained unmatched. The CDR3 extends over 14 amino acids. The CDR3 here is CASRETGGGTEAFF. DNA for the CDR3: TGTGCCAGCAGGGAGACAGGGGGCGGCACTGAAGCTTTCTTT.

The chain couples TRBV5-1 to TRBJ1-2, with a weak D call TRBD1 (5 bases). Per germline, CDR1 SGHRS and CDR2 YFSETQ. V was clipped by 0 bases and J by 6 bases, with 12 bases between them. The CDR3 sequence is 14 residues long. The CDR3 loop reads CASSLELARDGYTF. CDR3 in DNA: TGCGCCAGCAGCTTGGAACTCGCCAGGGATGGCTACACCTTC.

The J gene is TRBJ1-5, the V gene TRBV6-1; unclear D gene. Trimming stripped 1 base from V and 10 bases from J, with 20 bases between. This CDR3 is 16 amino acids long. CDR1 is MNHNS and CDR2 is SASEGT in the germline V gene. CDR3 sequence: CASSEGSWPPLRPQHF. In DNA, the CDR3 is TGTGCCAGCAGTGAAGGGAGCTGGCCACCTTTGCGTCCCCAGCATTTT.

The rearrangement joins TRBV2 to TRBJ2-7; D is undetermined. V lost 3 bases and J lost 2, with 8 bases in between. Looked up from germline, CDR1 is SNHLY and CDR2 is FYNNEI. CDR3 length equals 13 residues. This CDR3 is CASSDPQAYEQYF. The CDR3 nucleotides are TGTGCCAGCAGTGATCCCCAGGCCTACGAGCAGTACTTC.

V is TRBV4-1 and J is TRBJ2-5, with 9 positions matching TRBD1. Germline CDR1 reads MGHRA; CDR2 reads YSYEKL. The V and J ends lost 3 bases and 5 bases, in that order; junction bases with no gene match: 13. The CDR3 is 17 residues long. The CDR3 DNA reads as TGCGCCAGCAGCCAGGACCCCGGGACAGGGTTTGCTGAGACCCAGTACTTC. This translates into CASSQDPGTGFAETQYF.